The 15 T cell receptor beta chains below come from one sample, sequenced in a study of blood T cell repertoires in COVID-19. Method: immunoSEQ multiplex PCR; TCRdb's copy keeps in-frame clones and lacks some. The sample comprises around 150,000 clones, about 88% of which are singletons, and about 2.5% rests with the top ten. The sample comprised peripheral blood. The receptors stem from a human donor with COVID-19, enrolled during active disease. The donor label of this sample is uncertain.

This clone was seen just once. V and J are TRBV12-5 and TRBJ1-1, with D possibly matching TRBD1 (6 bases). V shed 1 base and J shed 7 bases, with 22 bases lying between them. The CDR3 totals 17 residues. CDR1 and CDR2 from the germline V gene are LGHNT and FRNRAP. The CDR3 region has the DNA TGTGCTAGTGGTTTGGACCGCGGCGATAGGGGGGGGATTGAAGCTTTCTTT. Protein product: CASGLDRGDRGGIEAFF.

The genes are TRBV21-1 and TRBJ1-2. TRBV21-1 is recorded as a pseudogene. CDR3 length: 12 amino acids. The CDR3 DNA reads TGTGCCAGCAGCAAAGCGACTTTTGGCTACACCTTC. It codes for CASSKATFGYTF.

The V gene is TRBV5-1, the J gene TRBJ2-1, with 9 bases that match TRBD1. The junction had 5 bases not matched to a gene; V was cut back by 2 bases and J by 5 bases. The CDR3 length is 15 residues. Germline V lookup: CDR1 SGHRS, CDR2 YFSETQ. The CDR3 coding sequence is TGCGCCAGCAGCTTACAGGGGGCAATAAACAATGAGCAGTTCTTC. Its protein product is CASSLQGAINNEQFF.

V is TRBV6-5 and J is TRBJ1-5, with D perhaps matching TRBD1 (5 bases). Trimming took off 5 bases at V and 2 bases at J, with 10 bases between the two ends. CDR3 length: 14 amino acids. Germline V CDR1 and CDR2: MNHEY, SVGAGI. The CDR3, as DNA: TGTGCCAGCAGTCCTGTAGGGGGCAATCAGCCCCAGCATTTT. Translation: CASSPVGGNQPQHF.

V usage is TRBV19 and J usage is TRBJ2-5; maybe TRBD2 (6 bases). The CDR3 runs to 14 residues. The V gene lost 3 bases and the J gene lost 5 bases, with 13 bases spanning the gap. Germline CDR1 reads LNHDA; CDR2 reads SQIVND (reference sequence). The CDR3 reads CASSIASDGETQYF. CDR3 DNA: TGTGCCAGTAGTATCGCTAGCGATGGGGAGACCCAGTACTTC. The full variable domain, in which reference TRBV19 and TRBJ2-5 provide the parts outside the CDR3, is DGGITQSPKYLFRKEGQNVTLSCEQNLNHDAMYWYRQDPGQGLRLIYYSQIVNDFQKGDIAEGYSVSREKKESFPLTVTSAQKNPTAFYLCASSIASDGETQYFGPGTRLLVL.

The chain recombines TRBV19 with TRBJ2-5; no reliable D call. CDR3 size: 12 residues. From germline, CDR1 is LNHDA and CDR2 SQIVND (reference sequence). Trimming took 3 bases from V and 4 from J, leaving 6 bases between them. CDR3 in DNA: TGTGCCAGTAGTATGACTTTAGAGACCCAGTACTTC. Protein sequence: CASSMTLETQYF.

V gene TRBV6-1 combines with J gene TRBJ2-2; 10 nucleotides agree with TRBD1. The CDR3 consists of 16 residues. CDR1 and CDR2 (germline): MNHNS, SASEGT. V shed 4 bases, J shed 6 bases, and the junction held 8 bases outside the gene matches. This chain's CDR3 is CASSGRQGAAAGELFF. The CDR3 DNA is TGTGCCAGCAGTGGTCGACAGGGGGCGGCGGCCGGGGAGCTGTTTTTT.

The V and J genes are TRBV5-1 and TRBJ2-1; 9 bases fit TRBD1. The V gene's germline CDR1 is SGHRS and CDR2 YFSETQ. The CDR3 extends over 15 amino acids. V lost 6 bases to trimming and J lost 8 bases; unmatched junction nucleotides: 12. In DNA, the CDR3 is TGCGCCAGCACTCCCGGGACAGGGAGGGCCGATGAGCAGTTCTTC. This sequence encodes CASTPGTGRADEQFF.

The V call is TRBV28, the J call TRBJ1-2; possible D gene TRBD1, 5 bases. V shed 7 bases and J shed 2 bases, with 23 bases lying between them. Germline CDR1 reads MDHEN; CDR2 reads SYDVKM. The CDR3 loop spans 17 amino acids. CDR3 sequence reads: CASISGAASSWNYGYTF. In DNA, the CDR3 is TGTGCCAGCATTAGCGGGGCAGCAAGCTCTTGGAACTATGGCTACACCTTC.

This clone appeared a single time. The J gene is TRBJ2-1, the V gene TRBV15; 8 bases align to TRBD2. From germline, CDR1 is LNHNV and CDR2 YYDKDF (reference sequence). After removal of 1 base from V and 4 bases from J, the junction contained 6 bases not matched to a gene. This CDR3 has 16 residues. CDR3 bases: TGTGCCACCAGCAGAGGAGGCGGGGGGCGGTACAATGAGCAGTTCTTC. Translated: CATSRGGGGRYNEQFF.

The chain carries TRBV15 and TRBJ2-5, with D possibly being TRBD2 (5 bases). Looked up from germline, CDR1 is LNHNV and CDR2 is YYDKDF (reference sequence). Trimming cost V 3 bases and J 2 bases, with 7 bases left between them. The CDR3 is 13 amino acids. The CDR3, as DNA: TGTGCCACCAGCAGGGAGGCTCAAGAGACCCAGTACTTC. Translated, it gives CATSREAQETQYF.

This clone was observed once. In nucleotides, the CDR3 is TGTGCCAGCAGCGCCTCGGATGGGGATCCACTAGGTACGCAGTATTTT. This sequence encodes CASSASDGDPLGTQYF. This chain connects TRBV9 to TRBJ2-3; the D gene is possibly TRBD2 (5 bases). The germline V gene encodes CDR1 SGDLS and CDR2 YYNGEE. The V end lost 3 bases, the J end lost 8 bases, and 22 bases lay between the germline ends. CDR3 length: 16 amino acids.

The chain has TRBV11-3 and TRBJ2-3, with TRBD1 identical over 8 bases. Germline V gene data show CDR1 as SGHNT and CDR2 as YENEEA. The CDR3 is made up of 15 amino acids. Germline trimming cut 5 bases from V and 5 bases from J; bases unmatched to any gene: 9. The CDR3 bases are TGTGCCAGCAGCACCCGACAGGGGAGGAAAGATACGCAGTATTTT. It codes for CASSTRQGRKDTQYF. The full variable domain, with the rest looked up from reference TRBV11-3 and TRBJ2-3, is EAGVVQSPRYKIIEKKQPVAFWCNPISGHNTLYWYLQNLGQGPELLIRYENEEAVDDSQLPKDRFSAERLKGVDSTLKIQPAELGDSAVYLCASSTRQGRKDTQYFGPGTRLTVL.

The rearrangement links TRBV27 to TRBJ2-5; weak D call: TRBD1 (5 bases). The CDR3 spans 16 residues. With 7 bases removed from V and 4 bases from J, the gap between germline ends came to 22 bases. Germline V gives CDR1 MNHEY, CDR2 SMNVEV (reference sequence). The CDR3 spells CASIGHLLGVIETQYF. The CDR3 DNA reads as TGTGCCAGCATCGGCCACCTGCTAGGGGTCATAGAGACCCAGTACTTC.

The CDR3 region has the DNA TGTGCCATTGTCGGACAGCTCGTTTCGGAGAGTGGCTACACCTTC. This sequence encodes CAIVGQLVSESGYTF. V and J are TRBV10-3 and TRBJ1-2; TRBD1 is a possible D gene (6 bases). Trimming pared 9 bases from V and 7 bases from J, leaving 24 bases between. From germline, CDR1 is ENHRY and CDR2 SYGVKD. There are 15 residues in the CDR3.